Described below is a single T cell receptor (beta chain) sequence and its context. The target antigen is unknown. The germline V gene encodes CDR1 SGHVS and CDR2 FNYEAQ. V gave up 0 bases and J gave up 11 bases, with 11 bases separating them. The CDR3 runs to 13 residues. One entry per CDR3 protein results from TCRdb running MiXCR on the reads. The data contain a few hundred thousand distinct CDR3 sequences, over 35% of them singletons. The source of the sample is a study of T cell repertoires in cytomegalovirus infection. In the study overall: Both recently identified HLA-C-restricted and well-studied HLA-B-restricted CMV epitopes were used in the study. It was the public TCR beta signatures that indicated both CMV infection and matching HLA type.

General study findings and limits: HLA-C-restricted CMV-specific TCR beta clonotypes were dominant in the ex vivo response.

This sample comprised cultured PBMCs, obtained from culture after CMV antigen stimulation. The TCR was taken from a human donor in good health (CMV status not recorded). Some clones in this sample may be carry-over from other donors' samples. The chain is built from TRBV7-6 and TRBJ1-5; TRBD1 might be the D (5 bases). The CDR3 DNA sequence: TGTGCCAGCAGCTTAGCGAAATGGGGGGCCCAGCATTTT. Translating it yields CASSLAKWGAQHF.